This T cell receptor beta chain was captured in a study of metastatic and nonmetastatic thyroid tumors. Study in general: A comparison of repertoires was made across blood and tumor or nodule tissue from malignant and benign thyroid patients.

The CDR3 sequence is 14 residues long. Germline CDR1 and CDR2: MDHEN and SYDVKM. Trimming took 9 bases from V and 1 from J, leaving 14 bases between them. This clone is categorized as medium-sized. Original analysis: CDR3 was compared across clinicopathological groups, and the resulting differences were used to build a distant-metastasis classifier for papillary thyroid cancer. With MiXCR, TCRdb reprocessed the PCR reads. V and J calls and clone size were set by TCRdb, not the authors. The table lists around 5,000 clones, approximately 15% of them singletons. Patients were all untreated before their thyroid surgery.

This sequence originates from a female donor with papillary thyroid cancer or a benign thyroid nodule (not recorded which). Some clones in this sample may be carry-over from other donors' samples. The V call is TRBV28, the J call TRBJ2-3, with D perhaps being TRBD1 or TRBD2 (5 bases each). The sequenced sample consisted of adjacent normal tissue. Here the CDR3 reads CASAPGPGTDTQYF. The CDR3 DNA is TGTGCCAGTGCCCCGGGGCCAGGCACAGATACGCAGTATTTT.